The next 13 T cell receptor beta chains were all read from a single sample in a study of blood T cell repertoires in COVID-19. The data were produced by immunoSEQ multiplex PCR, yet TCRdb's version contains in-frame clones alone and is incomplete. The table shows more than 130,000 clones, with around nine tenths occurring only once. The sequenced sample consisted of peripheral blood. These receptors came from a man between 50 and 59 years old with active or convalescent COVID-19.

This clone has only a few counts. The chain links TRBV3-1 (or the pseudogene TRBV3-2) to TRBJ1-6; TRBD1 matches 7 bases. Trimming at V came to 5 bases and at J to 8 bases, leaving 3 bases not matched to a gene. This CDR3 is built from 13 residues. Germline lookup yields CDR1 LGHDT and CDR2 YNNKEL (reference sequence). Here the CDR3 reads CASSIQGDSPLHF. In DNA form, the CDR3 reads TGTGCCAGCAGCATCCAGGGGGATTCACCCCTCCACTTT.

The chain recombines TRBV7-3 with TRBJ1-1; D remains unclear. This CDR3 comprises 13 residues. CDR1 and CDR2 from the germline V gene are SGHTA and FQGTGA. V lost 5 bases to trimming and J lost 4 bases, with 11 bases between them. The CDR3 DNA reads TGTGCCAGCAGCCTCGGAGGAATCACTGAAGCTTTCTTT. It encodes CASSLGGITEAFF.

This clone was counted between two and nine times. The genes are TRBV11-2 and TRBJ1-4, with TRBD1 matching 10 bases. V dropped 6 bases and J dropped 8; count of bases not matched to a gene: 6. The germline V gene has CDR1 SGHAT and CDR2 FQNNGV. CDR3 size: 14 residues. The CDR3, as DNA: TGTGCCAGCAGACGACAGGGGGCTGGAGAAAAACTGTTTTTT. Translating it yields CASRRQGAGEKLFF.

The rearrangement links TRBV11-2 to TRBJ2-5; no clear D gene. The CDR3 extends over 12 amino acids. Trimming took off 1 base at V and 4 bases at J, with 4 bases between the two ends. CDR1 and CDR2 (germline): SGHAT, FQNNGV. Here the CDR3 DNA reads TGTGCCAGCAGCTTAGCGGGAGAGACCCAGTACTTC. Its protein product is CASSLAGETQYF.

The CDR3 loop reads CASSSSGQALYSNQPQHF. The CDR3 DNA reads TGTGCCAGCAGCTCCTCGGGACAGGCGCTTTATAGCAATCAGCCCCAGCATTTT. The chain carries TRBV5-6 and TRBJ1-5, with 8 positions matching TRBD1. Unmatched junction bases numbered 11, after V lost 3 bases and J lost 0 bases. The CDR3 extends over 18 amino acids. The V gene's germline CDR1 is SGHDT and CDR2 YYEEEE. The whole variable domain, remainder taken from reference TRBV5-6 and TRBJ1-5, is DAGVTQSPTHLIKTRGQQVTLRCSPKSGHDTVSWYQQALGQGPQFIFQYYEEEERQRGNFPDRFSGHQFPNYSSELNVNALLLGDSALYLCASSSSGQALYSNQPQHFGDGTRLSIL.

The genes are TRBV19 and TRBJ2-1; TRBD1 matches at 9 bases. The junction had 10 bases not matched to a gene; V was cut back by 6 bases and J by 10 bases. CDR1 is LNHDA and CDR2 is SQIVND in the germline V gene (reference sequence). There are 14 residues in the CDR3. The CDR3 loop reads CASRRQGGIFEQFF. The CDR3 region has the DNA TGTGCCAGTAGGCGACAGGGGGGGATTTTCGAGCAGTTCTTC.

V usage is TRBV4-2 and J usage is TRBJ1-2; 11 nucleotides agree with TRBD1. This CDR3 spans 16 amino acids. The V and J ends lost 0 bases and 7 bases, in that order; junction bases with no gene match: 7. Germline loops: CDR1 LGHNA, CDR2 YNFKEQ. This CDR3 reads CASSQDFGQGAGGYTF. As DNA, the CDR3 is TGTGCCAGCAGCCAAGATTTCGGACAGGGGGCGGGTGGCTACACCTTC.

The gene calls are TRBV19 and TRBJ2-2, with a weak D call TRBD2 (6 bases). Per germline, CDR1 LNHDA and CDR2 SQIVND (reference sequence). The CDR3 extends over 13 amino acids. The V end was cut by 9 bases, the J end by 2 bases, with 10 bases between. The CDR3 here is CASRDSNTGELFF. CDR3 DNA: TGTGCCAGCCGGGACTCTAACACCGGGGAGCTGTTTTTT. Full variable domain (missing parts from reference TRBV19 and TRBJ2-2): DGGITQSPKYLFRKEGQNVTLSCEQNLNHDAMYWYRQDPGQGLRLIYYSQIVNDFQKGDIAEGYSVSREKKESFPLTVTSAQKNPTAFYLCASRDSNTGELFFGEGSRLTVL.

This clone was seen only once. The chain is built from TRBV10-2 and TRBJ1-4; D call uncertain. The germline V gene encodes CDR1 WSHSY and CDR2 SAAADI. CDR3 length: 11 residues. Trimming removed 8 bases from V and 5 bases from J, with 6 bases in between. The CDR3 spells CASLGNEKLFF. CDR3 DNA: TGCGCCAGCCTCGGGAATGAAAAACTGTTTTTT.

CDR3 DNA sequence: TGTGCCAGCAGCAGCGACAGGGGGCGGGAGACCCAGTACTTC. Protein: CASSSDRGRETQYF. V usage is TRBV9 and J usage is TRBJ2-5; TRBD1 matches at 10 bases. V shed 4 bases and J 5 bases; nucleotides not matched to a gene: 5. CDR1 is SGDLS, CDR2 YYNGEE, per germline. CDR3 length: 14 residues.

The chain has TRBV6-6 and TRBJ1-1; 7 nucleotides match TRBD1. Looked up from germline, CDR1 is MNHNY and CDR2 is SVGAGI (reference sequence). CDR3 size: 14 residues. Losses at the gene ends were 5 bases for V and 1 base for J; bases not matched to a gene: 4. The CDR3 DNA reads TGTGCCAGCAGTCCCCGACAGGGGAACACTGAAGCTTTCTTT. Translated, it gives CASSPRQGNTEAFF.

This chain uses TRBV2 with TRBJ2-7; D gene uncertain. Trimming removed 8 bases at V and 2 bases at J, with 19 bases between. Germline V gene sequence: CDR1 SNHLY, CDR2 FYNNEI. This CDR3 region has 15 residues. CDR3 nucleotides: TGTGCCAGCGTGGCCCAGGCAGCACAAACCTACGAGCAGTACTTC. Its protein is CASVAQAAQTYEQYF.

The V call is TRBV6-5, the J call TRBJ2-7, with D tentatively TRBD2 (6 bases). The CDR3 runs to 15 residues. Looked up from germline, CDR1 is MNHEY and CDR2 is SVGAGI. Trimming cost V 6 bases and J 0 bases, with 15 bases left between them. The CDR3 DNA follows: TGTGCCAGCAGAAGAATGTCGGGGGTCTCCTACGAGCAGTACTTC. Protein product: CASRRMSGVSYEQYF.